The sample holds one count of the clone carrying this TCR beta chain. PCR employed 60 Vbeta and 13 Jbeta primers. TCRdb's table, derived via immunoSEQ multiplex PCR, lists solely in-frame clones and lacks some. Of about 150,000 clones listed, about 80% are singletons. This record comes from a study of cytomegalovirus exposure and HLA in healthy donors. Germline CDR1 and CDR2: LNHDA and SQIVND (reference sequence). The CDR3 consists of 13 residues. This chain joins TRBV19 and TRBJ2-5, with TRBD2 matching over 7 bases. The closer fit of TRBJ2-7 to the DNA end suggests the J call may be wrong. Specimen: PBMCs. This clonotype was sampled from a man aged 25 to 40 in good health and CMV-seropositive. CDR3 DNA sequence: TGTGCCAGTAGTACTAGCGGAGCCTACGAGCAGTACTTC. It translates to CASSTSGAYEQYF.